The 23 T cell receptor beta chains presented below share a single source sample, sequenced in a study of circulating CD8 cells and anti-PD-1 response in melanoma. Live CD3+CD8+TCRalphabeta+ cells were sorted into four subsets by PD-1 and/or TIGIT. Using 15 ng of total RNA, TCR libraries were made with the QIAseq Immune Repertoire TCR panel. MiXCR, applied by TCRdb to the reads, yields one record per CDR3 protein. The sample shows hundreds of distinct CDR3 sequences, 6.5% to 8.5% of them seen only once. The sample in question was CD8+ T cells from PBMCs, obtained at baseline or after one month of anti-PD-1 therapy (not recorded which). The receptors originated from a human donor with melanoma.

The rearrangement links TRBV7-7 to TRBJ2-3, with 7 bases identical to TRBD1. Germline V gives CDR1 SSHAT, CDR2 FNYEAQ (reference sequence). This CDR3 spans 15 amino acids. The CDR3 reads CVSSLRDSPTDTQYF. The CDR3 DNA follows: TGTGTTAGCAGCCTCCGGGACAGTCCCACAGATACGCAGTATTTT. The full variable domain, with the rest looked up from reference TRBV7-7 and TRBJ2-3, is GAGVSQSPRYKVTKRGQDVTLRCDPISSHATLYWYQQALGQGPEFLTYFNYEAQPDKSGLPSDRFSAERPEGSISTLTIQRTEQRDSAMYRCVSSLRDSPTDTQYFGPGTRLTVL.

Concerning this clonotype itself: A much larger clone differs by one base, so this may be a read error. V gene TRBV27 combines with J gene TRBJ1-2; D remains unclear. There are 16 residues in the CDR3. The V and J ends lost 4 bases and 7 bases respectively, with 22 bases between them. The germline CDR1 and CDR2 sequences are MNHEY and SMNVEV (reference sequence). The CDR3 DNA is TGTGCCAGCAGTTCCCCCCGACGGGGATTTTGGTCTGGCTACACCTTC. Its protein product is CASSSPRRGFWSGYTF.

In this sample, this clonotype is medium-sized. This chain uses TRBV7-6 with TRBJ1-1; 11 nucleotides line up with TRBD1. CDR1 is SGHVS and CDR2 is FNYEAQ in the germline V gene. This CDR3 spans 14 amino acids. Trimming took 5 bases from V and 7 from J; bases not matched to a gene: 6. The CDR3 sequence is CASSPGTGGREAFF. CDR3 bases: TGTGCCAGCAGCCCAGGGACAGGGGGGCGTGAAGCTTTCTTT.

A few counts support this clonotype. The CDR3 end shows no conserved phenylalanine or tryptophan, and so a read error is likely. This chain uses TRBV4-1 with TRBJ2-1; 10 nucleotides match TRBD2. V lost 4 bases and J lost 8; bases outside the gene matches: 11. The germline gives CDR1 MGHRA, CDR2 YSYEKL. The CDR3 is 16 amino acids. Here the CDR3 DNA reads TGCGCCAGCAGCCGAGGAGTGAGCGGGGGGGCCTATGAGCAGTTCTCC. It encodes CASSRGVSGGAYEQFS.

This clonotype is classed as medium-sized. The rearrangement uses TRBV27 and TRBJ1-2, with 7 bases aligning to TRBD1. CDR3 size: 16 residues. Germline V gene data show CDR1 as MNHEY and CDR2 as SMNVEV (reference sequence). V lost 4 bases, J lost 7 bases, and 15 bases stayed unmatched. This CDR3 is CASSSPRQGFWSGYTF. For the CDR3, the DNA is TGTGCCAGCAGTTCCCCCCGACAGGGATTTTGGTCTGGCTACACCTTC.

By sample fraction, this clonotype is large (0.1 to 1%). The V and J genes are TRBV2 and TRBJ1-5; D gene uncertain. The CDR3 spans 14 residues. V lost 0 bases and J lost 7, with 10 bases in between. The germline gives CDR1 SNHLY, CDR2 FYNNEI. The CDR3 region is CASSEAIGNQPQHF. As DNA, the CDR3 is TGTGCCAGCAGTGAAGCGATTGGGAACCAGCCCCAGCATTTT.

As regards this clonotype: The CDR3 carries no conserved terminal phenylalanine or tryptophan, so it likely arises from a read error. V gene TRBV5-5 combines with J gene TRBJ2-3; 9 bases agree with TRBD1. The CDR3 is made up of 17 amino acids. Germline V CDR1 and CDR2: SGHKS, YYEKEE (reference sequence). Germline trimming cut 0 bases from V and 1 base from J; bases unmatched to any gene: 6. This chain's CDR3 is CASSLAWTGAGTDTQYS. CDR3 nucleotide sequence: TGTGCCAGCAGCTTGGCTTGGACAGGGGCGGGCACAGATACGCAGTATTCT.

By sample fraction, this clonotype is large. The CDR3 here is CASSQDPGQQGNTEAFF. The CDR3 bases are TGCGCCAGCAGCCAAGACCCCGGACAGCAGGGGAACACTGAAGCTTTCTTT. This chain uses TRBV4-1 with TRBJ1-1, with a possible D match to TRBD1 (6 bases). Germline values: CDR1 MGHRA, CDR2 YSYEKL. V dropped 0 bases and J dropped 1 base, with 15 bases sitting between them. The CDR3 is made up of 17 amino acids.

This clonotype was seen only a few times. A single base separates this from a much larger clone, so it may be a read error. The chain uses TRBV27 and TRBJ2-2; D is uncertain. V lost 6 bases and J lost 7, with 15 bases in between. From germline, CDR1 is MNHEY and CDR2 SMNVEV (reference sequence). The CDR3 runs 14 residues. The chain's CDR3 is CASSVFPGVGELFF. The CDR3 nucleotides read TGTGCCAGCAGCGTGTTCCCGGGTGTCGGGGAGCTGTTTTTT.

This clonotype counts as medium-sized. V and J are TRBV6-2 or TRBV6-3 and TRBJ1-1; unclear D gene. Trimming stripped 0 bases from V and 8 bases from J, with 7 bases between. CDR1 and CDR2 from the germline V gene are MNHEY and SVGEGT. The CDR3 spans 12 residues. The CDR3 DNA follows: TGTGCCAGCAGTTACTCGATCGGAGAAGCTTTCTTT. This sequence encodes CASSYSIGEAFF.

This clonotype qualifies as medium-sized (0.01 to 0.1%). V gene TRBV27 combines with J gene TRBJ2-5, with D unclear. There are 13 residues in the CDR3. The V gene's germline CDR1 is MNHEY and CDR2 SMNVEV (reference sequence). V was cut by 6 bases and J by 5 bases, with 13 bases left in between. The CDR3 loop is CASSPPYRETQYF. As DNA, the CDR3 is TGTGCCAGCAGCCCCCCTTACCGCGAGACCCAGTACTTC.

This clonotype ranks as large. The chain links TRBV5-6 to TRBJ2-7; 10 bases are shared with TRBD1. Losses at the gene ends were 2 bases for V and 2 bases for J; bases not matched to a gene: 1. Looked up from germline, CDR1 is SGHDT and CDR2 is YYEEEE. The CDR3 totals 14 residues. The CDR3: CASSFGTGAYEQYF. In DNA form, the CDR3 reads TGTGCCAGCAGCTTCGGGACAGGGGCCTACGAGCAGTACTTC. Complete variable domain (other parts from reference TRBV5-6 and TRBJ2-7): DAGVTQSPTHLIKTRGQQVTLRCSPKSGHDTVSWYQQALGQGPQFIFQYYEEEERQRGNFPDRFSGHQFPNYSSELNVNALLLGDSALYLCASSFGTGAYEQYFGPGTRLTVT.

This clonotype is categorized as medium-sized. CDR3 protein: CASSTAASGGVSSYEYF. The CDR3 DNA reads as TGTGCCAGCAGCACAGCGGCTAGCGGGGGGGTCTCCTCCTACGAGTACTTC. The chain joins TRBV21-1 to TRBJ2-7; TRBD2 is taken as the D call from the table, unchecked against the DNA. TRBV21-1 corresponds to a pseudogene. This CDR3 has 17 residues.

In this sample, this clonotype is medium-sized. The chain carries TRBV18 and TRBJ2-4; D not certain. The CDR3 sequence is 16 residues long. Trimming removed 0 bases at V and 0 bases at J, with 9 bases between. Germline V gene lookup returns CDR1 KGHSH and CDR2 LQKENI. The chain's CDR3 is CASSPPSGVAKNIQYF. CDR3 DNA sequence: TGTGCCAGCTCACCACCGTCTGGAGTAGCCAAAAACATTCAGTACTTC. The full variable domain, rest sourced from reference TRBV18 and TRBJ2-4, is NAGVMQNPRHLVRRRGQEARLRCSPMKGHSHVYWYRQLPEEGLKFMVYLQKENIIDESGMPKERFSAEFPKEGPSILRIQQVVRGDSAAYFCASSPPSGVAKNIQYFGAGTRLSVL.

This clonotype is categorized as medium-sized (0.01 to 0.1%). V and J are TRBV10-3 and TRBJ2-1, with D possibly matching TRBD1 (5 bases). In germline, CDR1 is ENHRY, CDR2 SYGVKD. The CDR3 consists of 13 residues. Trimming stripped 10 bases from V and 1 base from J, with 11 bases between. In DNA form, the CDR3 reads TGTGCCACGCAAGGGGATTCCTACAATGAGCAGTTCTTC. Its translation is CATQGDSYNEQFF.

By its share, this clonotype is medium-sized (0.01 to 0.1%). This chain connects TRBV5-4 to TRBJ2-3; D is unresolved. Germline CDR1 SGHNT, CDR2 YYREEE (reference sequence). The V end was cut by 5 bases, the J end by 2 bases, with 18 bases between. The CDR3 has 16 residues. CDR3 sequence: CASRHETGPITDTQYF. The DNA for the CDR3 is TGTGCCAGCAGACACGAAACCGGGCCCATCACAGATACGCAGTATTTT.

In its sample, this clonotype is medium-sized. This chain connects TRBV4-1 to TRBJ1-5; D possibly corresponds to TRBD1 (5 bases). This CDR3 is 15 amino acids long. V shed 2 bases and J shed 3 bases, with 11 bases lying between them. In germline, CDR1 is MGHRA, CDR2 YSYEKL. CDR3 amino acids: CASSQLRGDNQPQHF. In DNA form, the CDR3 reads TGCGCCAGCAGCCAACTGCGGGGGGACAATCAGCCCCAGCATTTT.

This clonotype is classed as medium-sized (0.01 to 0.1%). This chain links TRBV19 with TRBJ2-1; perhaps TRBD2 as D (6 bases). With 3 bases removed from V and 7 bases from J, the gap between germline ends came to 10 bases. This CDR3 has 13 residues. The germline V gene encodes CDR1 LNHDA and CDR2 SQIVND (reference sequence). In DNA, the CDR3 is TGTGCCAGTAGTATTTCTGGGGGGAATGAGCAGTTCTTC. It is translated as CASSISGGNEQFF.

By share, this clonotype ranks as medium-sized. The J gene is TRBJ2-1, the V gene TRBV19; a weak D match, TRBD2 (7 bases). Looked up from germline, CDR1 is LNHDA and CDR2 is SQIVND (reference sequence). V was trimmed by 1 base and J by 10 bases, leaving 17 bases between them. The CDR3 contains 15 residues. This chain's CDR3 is CASSIVVGGPSEQFF. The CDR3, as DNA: TGTGCCAGTAGTATAGTGGTGGGGGGGCCTTCCGAGCAGTTCTTC.

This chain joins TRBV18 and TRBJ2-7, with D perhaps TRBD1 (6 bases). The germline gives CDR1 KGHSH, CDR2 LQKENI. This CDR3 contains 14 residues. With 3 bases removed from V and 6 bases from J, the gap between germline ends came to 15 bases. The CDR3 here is CASSPTGYFGEQYF. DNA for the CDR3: TGTGCCAGCTCACCCACAGGGTACTTCGGCGAGCAGTACTTC.

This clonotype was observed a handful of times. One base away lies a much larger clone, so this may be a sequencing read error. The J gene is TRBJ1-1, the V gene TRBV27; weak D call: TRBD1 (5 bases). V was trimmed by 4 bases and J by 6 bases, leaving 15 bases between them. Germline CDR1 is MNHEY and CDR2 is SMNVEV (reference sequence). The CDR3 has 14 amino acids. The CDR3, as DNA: TGTGCCAGCAGTTCCCACTCCGCGGGGGCTGAAGCTTTCTTT. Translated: CASSSHSAGAEAFF.

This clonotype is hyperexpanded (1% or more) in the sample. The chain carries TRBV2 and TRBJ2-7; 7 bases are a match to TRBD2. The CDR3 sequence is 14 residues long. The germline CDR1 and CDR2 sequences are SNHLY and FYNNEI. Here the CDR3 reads CATFRGVGAAEQYF. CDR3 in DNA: TGTGCTACCTTCCGGGGGGTAGGCGCGGCTGAGCAGTACTTC.

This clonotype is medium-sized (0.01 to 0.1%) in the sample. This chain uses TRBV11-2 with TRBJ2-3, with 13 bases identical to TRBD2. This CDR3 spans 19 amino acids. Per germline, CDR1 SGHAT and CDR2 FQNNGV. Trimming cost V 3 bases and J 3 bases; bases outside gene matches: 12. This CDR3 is CASSFPRHGLAGDTDTQYF. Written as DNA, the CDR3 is TGTGCCAGCAGCTTCCCCAGGCATGGACTAGCGGGGGATACAGATACGCAGTATTTT.